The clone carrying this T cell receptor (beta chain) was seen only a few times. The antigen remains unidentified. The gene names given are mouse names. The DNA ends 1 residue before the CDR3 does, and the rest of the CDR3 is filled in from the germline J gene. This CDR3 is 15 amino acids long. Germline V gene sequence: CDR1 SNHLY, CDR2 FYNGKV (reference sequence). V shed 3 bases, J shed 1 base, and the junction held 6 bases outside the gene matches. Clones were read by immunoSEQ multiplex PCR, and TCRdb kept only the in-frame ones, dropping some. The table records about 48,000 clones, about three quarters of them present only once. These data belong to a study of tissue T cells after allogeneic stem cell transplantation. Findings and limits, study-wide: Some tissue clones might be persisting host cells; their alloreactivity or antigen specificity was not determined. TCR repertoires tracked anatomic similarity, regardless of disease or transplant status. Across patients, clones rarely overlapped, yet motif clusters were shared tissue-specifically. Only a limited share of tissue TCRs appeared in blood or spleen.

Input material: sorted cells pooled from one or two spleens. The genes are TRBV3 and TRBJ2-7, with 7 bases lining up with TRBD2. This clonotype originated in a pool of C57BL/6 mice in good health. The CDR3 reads CASSFLGGSSYEQYF. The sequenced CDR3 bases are TGTGCCAGCAGCTTCTTGGGGGGATCGTCCTATGAACAGTAC.